Reported below is one T cell receptor beta chain. Its specificity is not known. V was pared by 0 bases and J by 7 bases, with 10 bases of the junction left unmatched. Per germline, CDR1 ENHRY and CDR2 SYGVKD. The CDR3 is 17 amino acids. TCRbeta library construction was performed incorporating unique molecular identifiers. TCRdb called the PCR reads again in MiXCR, with one record for every CDR3 protein. The sample has about 510,000 distinct CDR3 sequences, roughly 11% seen once. The record originates from a study of T-cell reconstitution after alpha-beta-depleted transplantation in children. Study-wide results and caveats: Surviving thymic progenitors and recipient T cells were the source of high TCRbeta diversity at day 60 in some patients.

The chain is built from TRBV10-3 and TRBJ2-1; 9 nucleotides align to TRBD2. This sequence was found in a female patient under 10 years old who had a stem cell transplant for aplastic anemia, so the T cells may come from the graft donor. Material: PBMCs, mostly from graft donor cells, obtained 180 days after TCRalphabeta/CD19-depleted stem cell transplant. As DNA, the CDR3 is TGTGCCATCAGTGAGTCGAAAGGGACTAGCCTTTTGAATGAGCAGTTCTTC. The encoded protein is CAISESKGTSLLNEQFF.